This TCR beta chain was obtained from a study of T cell repertoires in cytomegalovirus infection. In the study overall: CMV infection together with matching HLA type was indicated by public TCR beta signatures. Study results and caveats: It was HLA-C-restricted CMV-specific TCR beta clonotypes that dominated the response ex vivo.

As concerns this clonotype: Its target is unknown.

Germline V CDR1 and CDR2: WSHSY, SAAADI. V shed 5 bases and J shed 0 bases, with 14 bases lying between them. CDR3 length equals 16 residues. One entry per CDR3 protein results from TCRdb running MiXCR on the reads. The table records some 70,000 distinct CDR3 sequences, approximately 22% of them present only once. The sequenced material came from PBMCs, sequenced either directly or after in vitro stimulation (not recorded which). The sequence came from a human donor in good health (CMV status not recorded). Some clones in this sample may be carry-over from other donors' samples. The chain is built from TRBV10-2 and TRBJ1-5, with D hard to call. In nucleotides, the CDR3 is TGCGCCAGCAGTTCTACCGACGGTCCTAGCAATCAGCCCCAGCATTTT. Translation: CASSSTDGPSNQPQHF.